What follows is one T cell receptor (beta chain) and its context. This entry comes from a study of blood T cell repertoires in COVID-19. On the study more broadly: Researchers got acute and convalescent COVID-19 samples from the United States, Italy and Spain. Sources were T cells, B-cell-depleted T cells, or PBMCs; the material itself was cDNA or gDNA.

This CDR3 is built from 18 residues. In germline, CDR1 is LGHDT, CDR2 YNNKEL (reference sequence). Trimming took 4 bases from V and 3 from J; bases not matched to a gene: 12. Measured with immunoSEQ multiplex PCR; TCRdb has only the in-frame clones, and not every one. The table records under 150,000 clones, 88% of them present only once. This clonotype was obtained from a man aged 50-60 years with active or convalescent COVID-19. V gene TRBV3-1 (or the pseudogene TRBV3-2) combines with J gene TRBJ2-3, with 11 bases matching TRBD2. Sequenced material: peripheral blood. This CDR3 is CASSRRGTSGSGTDTQYF. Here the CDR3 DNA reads TGTGCCAGCAGCCGAAGGGGCACTAGCGGGAGTGGGACAGATACGCAGTATTTT.